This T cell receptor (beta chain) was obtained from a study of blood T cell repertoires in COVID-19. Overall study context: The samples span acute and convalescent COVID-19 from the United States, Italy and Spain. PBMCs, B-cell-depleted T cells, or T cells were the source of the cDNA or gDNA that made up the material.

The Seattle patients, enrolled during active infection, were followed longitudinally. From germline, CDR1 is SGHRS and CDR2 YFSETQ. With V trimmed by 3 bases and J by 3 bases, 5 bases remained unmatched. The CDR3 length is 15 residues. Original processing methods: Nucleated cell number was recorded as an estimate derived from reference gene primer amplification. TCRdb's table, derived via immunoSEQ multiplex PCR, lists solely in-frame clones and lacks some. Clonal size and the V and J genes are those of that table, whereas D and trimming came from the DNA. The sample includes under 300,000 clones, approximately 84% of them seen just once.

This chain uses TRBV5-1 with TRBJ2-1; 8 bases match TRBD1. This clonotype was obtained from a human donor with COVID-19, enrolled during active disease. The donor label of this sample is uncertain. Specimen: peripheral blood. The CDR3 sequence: CASSSDRVDYNEQFF. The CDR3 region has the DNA TGCGCCAGCAGCTCGGACAGGGTCGACTACAATGAGCAGTTCTTC. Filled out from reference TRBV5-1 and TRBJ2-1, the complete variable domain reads KAGVTQTPRYLIKTRGQQVTLSCSPISGHRSVSWYQQTPGQGLQFLFEYFSETQRNKGNFPGRFSGRQFSNSRSEMNVSTLELGDSALYLCASSSDRVDYNEQFFGPGTRLTVL.